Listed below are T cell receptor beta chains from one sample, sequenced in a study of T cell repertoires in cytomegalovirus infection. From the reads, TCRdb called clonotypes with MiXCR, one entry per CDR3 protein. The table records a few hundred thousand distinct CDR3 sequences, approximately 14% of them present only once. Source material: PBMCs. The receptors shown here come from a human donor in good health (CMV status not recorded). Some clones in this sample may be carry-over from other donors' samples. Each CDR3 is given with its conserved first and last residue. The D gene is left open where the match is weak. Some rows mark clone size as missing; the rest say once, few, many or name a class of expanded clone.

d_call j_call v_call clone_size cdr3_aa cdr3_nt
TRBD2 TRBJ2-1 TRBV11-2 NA CASSIKRGLEQFF TGTGCCAGCAGCATCAAGCGGGGGCTTGAGCAGTTCTTC
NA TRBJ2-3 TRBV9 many CASSVNTDTQYF TGTGCCAGCAGCGTCAATACAGATACGCAGTATTTT
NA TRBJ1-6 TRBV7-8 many CASSLGTATGTDHNSPLHF TGTGCCAGCAGCTTAGGGACCGCTACAGGGACGGACCATAATTCACCCCTCCACTTT
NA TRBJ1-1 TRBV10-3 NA CAISETYTEAFF TGTGCCATCAGTGAAACGTACACTGAAGCTTTCTTT
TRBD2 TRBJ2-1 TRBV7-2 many CASSLNGRVFDEQFF TGTGCCAGCAGCTTAAATGGGAGGGTGTTCGATGAGCAGTTCTTC
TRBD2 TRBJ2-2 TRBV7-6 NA CASSRGTSGRTGELFF TGTGCCAGCAGCAGGGGGACTAGCGGGAGAACCGGGGAGCTGTTTTTT
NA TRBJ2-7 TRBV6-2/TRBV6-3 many CASSFLSNSYEQYF TGTGCCAGCAGTTTCCTTAGCAACTCCTACGAGCAGTACTTC
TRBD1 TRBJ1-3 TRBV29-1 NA CSGKTGGSLNTIYF TGCAGCGGAAAAACAGGGGGTTCGCTAAACACCATATATTTT
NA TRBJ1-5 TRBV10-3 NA CAISDLQGAQPQHF TGTGCCATCAGCGACTTACAGGGTGCCCAGCCCCAGCATTTT
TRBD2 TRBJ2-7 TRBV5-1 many CASSLELAVPNYEQYF TGCGCCAGCAGCTTGGAGCTAGCGGTCCCCAACTACGAGCAGTACTTC
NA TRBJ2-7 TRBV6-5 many CASSYSSGRRQLYEQYF TGTGCCAGCAGTTACTCGAGCGGCCGGCGACAACTCTACGAGCAGTACTTC
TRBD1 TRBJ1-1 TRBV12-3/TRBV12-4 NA CASSLTGDHTEAFF TGTGCCAGCAGCCTGACAGGGGATCACACTGAAGCTTTCTTT
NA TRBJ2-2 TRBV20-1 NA CSASLQVVGGELFF TGCAGTGCTAGTTTGCAGGTGGTCGGCGGGGAGCTGTTTTTT
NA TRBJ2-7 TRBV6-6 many CASSPDSDEQYF TGTGCCAGCAGCCCCGACAGCGACGAGCAGTACTTC
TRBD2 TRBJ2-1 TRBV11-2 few CASSSGTSGRASEQFF TGTGCCAGCAGCTCCGGGACTAGCGGGAGGGCCAGTGAGCAGTTCTTC
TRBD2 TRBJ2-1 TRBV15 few CATSSPGGGDEQFF TGTGCCACCAGCAGCCCGGGGGGGGGGGATGAGCAGTTCTTC
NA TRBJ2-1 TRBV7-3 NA CASSLGRFNEQFF TGTGCCAGCAGCTTAGGCCGATTCAATGAGCAGTTCTTC
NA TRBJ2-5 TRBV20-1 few CSAHHLDWLETQYF TGCAGTGCTCATCATCTTGACTGGCTAGAGACCCAGTACTTC
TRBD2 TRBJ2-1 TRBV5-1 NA CASSLVPSGRVYNEQFF TGCGCCAGCAGCTTGGTCCCTAGCGGGAGGGTTTACAATGAGCAGTTCTTC
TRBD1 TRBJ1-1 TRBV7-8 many CASSGGTGVMVEAFF TGTGCCAGCAGCGGGGGGACAGGGGTAATGGTTGAAGCTTTCTTT
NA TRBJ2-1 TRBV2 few CASSDAGSGNNEQFF TGTGCCAGCAGTGACGCCGGGTCAGGGAACAATGAGCAGTTCTTC
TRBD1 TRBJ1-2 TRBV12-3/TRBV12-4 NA CASSPHGTGDYGYTF TGTGCCAGCAGTCCCCATGGGACAGGGGACTATGGCTACACCTTC
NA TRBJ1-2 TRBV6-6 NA CASSRALGYGYTF TGTGCCAGCAGCCGGGCCCTGGGCTATGGCTACACCTTC
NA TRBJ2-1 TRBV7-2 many CASSLVTSSLVQFF TGTGCCAGCAGCTTGGTCACCAGCTCCTTAGTTCAGTTCTTC
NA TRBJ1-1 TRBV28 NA CASSGGLGNTEAFF TGTGCCAGCAGTGGGGGGCTAGGGAACACTGAAGCTTTCTTT